This T cell receptor (beta chain) was identified during a study of T cells after yellow fever vaccination. Overall study context: Researchers used SMART-Seq v4 Ultra Low Input to prepare fractions that had low cell numbers.

Study-wide points: Primary-vaccination clones mostly resurfaced post-booster (approximately 96% CD4, around 88% CD8). Faster peaking, at day 5 versus 15, marked a secondary response that was weaker.

The TCR cDNA carried a universal primer site and UMIs from 5'RACE template switching. MiXCR, applied by TCRdb to the 5' RACE reads, yields one record per CDR3 protein. The sample contains 500,000 to 650,000 distinct CDR3 sequences, around 16% of which appear only once. The table lists this clonotype with a few counts. What it binds is unknown. V lost 8 bases, J lost 6 bases, and 6 bases lay in between. Germline V lookup: CDR1 DFQATT, CDR2 SNEGSKA (reference sequence). There are 9 residues in the CDR3. The source is a man younger than 35 who received the YFV17D yellow fever vaccine. This chain links TRBV20-1 with TRBJ2-3; D possibly corresponds to TRBD1 (5 bases). Sequenced here: PBMCs, sampled less than 6 days after the first yellow fever vaccination. The CDR3 DNA is TGCAGTCCAGGGGATACGCAGTATTTT. Translated: CSPGDTQYF.